These 21 T cell receptor beta chains were sequenced from one sample in a study of blood T cell repertoires in COVID-19. Libraries were prepared by immunoSEQ multiplex PCR; TCRdb keeps only in-frame clonotypes and omits some of them. The top ten hold 4% to 5.5% of the sample, which has 250,000 to 350,000 clones, about 90% seen once. Material: PBMCs or T cells enriched from blood (not recorded which). The receptors originated from a woman aged 18-30 years with acute COVID-19.

V and J are TRBV29-1 and TRBJ1-1; TRBD1 might be the D (6 bases). Germline lookup yields CDR1 SQVTM and CDR2 ANQGSEA. CDR3 length: 13 residues. Trimming shortened V by 6 bases and J by 1 base, and 12 bases separated the two germline ends. CDR3 loop: CSVTTGQNTEAFF. CDR3 DNA: TGCAGCGTGACGACAGGCCAGAACACTGAAGCTTTCTTT.

The chain links TRBV27 to TRBJ2-5, with TRBD2 as a possible D gene (5 bases). The CDR3 is made up of 14 amino acids. The V gene lost 1 base and the J gene lost 2 bases, with 8 bases spanning the gap. CDR1 and CDR2 from the germline V gene are MNHEY and SMNVEV (reference sequence). The CDR3 sequence is CASSLLGLQETQYF. The CDR3 DNA sequence: TGTGCCAGCAGTTTATTAGGACTTCAAGAGACCCAGTACTTC.

The rearrangement links TRBV5-4 to TRBJ2-3; a weak D match, TRBD2 (6 bases). CDR3 length: 15 residues. CDR1 SGHNT and CDR2 YYREEE come from the germline V gene (reference sequence). The V and J ends lost 4 bases and 4 bases respectively, with 16 bases between them. This CDR3 is CASSPHPTRPDTQYF. For the CDR3, the DNA is TGTGCCAGCAGCCCCCATCCGACTAGGCCAGATACGCAGTATTTT.

V gene TRBV5-4 combines with J gene TRBJ1-1; 8 bases line up with TRBD1. This CDR3 has 15 amino acids. Germline-derived CDR1 and CDR2 are SGHNT and YYREEE (reference sequence). V shed 5 bases, J shed 8 bases, and the junction held 14 bases outside the gene matches. In DNA, the CDR3 is TGTGCCAGCAGATTATCGGACAGGGCAGGGGGGGAAGCTTTCTTT. Translation gives CASRLSDRAGGEAFF.

Only a few counts were recorded for this clone. The DNA of the CDR3 is TGCAGCGCCTGGACAGGGAGAAACACTGAAGCTTTCTTT. Its translation is CSAWTGRNTEAFF. The chain carries TRBV29-1 and TRBJ1-1, with 8 bases matching TRBD1. CDR1 is SQVTM, CDR2 ANQGSEA, per germline. With 7 bases clipped from V and 2 bases from J, the junction kept 6 bases outside the gene matches. The CDR3 runs 13 residues. Based on the CDR3 plus reference TRBV29-1 and TRBJ1-1, the full variable domain is SAVISQKPSRDICQRGTSLTIQCQVDSQVTMMFWYRQQPGQSLTLIATANQGSEATYESGFVIDKFPISRPNLTFSTLTVSNMSPEDSSIYLCSAWTGRNTEAFFGQGTRLTVV.

This chain connects TRBV5-1 to TRBJ2-2, with 10 bases fitting TRBD2. The V segment lost 3 bases and the J segment 7 bases; nucleotides outside the gene matches: 9. CDR1 is SGHRS and CDR2 is YFSETQ in the germline V gene. CDR3 length: 16 amino acids. The CDR3 DNA follows: TGCGCCAGCAGCTCACGACTAGCGGGCCAACTCGGGGAGCTGTTTTTT. It codes for CASSSRLAGQLGELFF.

The V gene is TRBV19, the J gene TRBJ2-3, with D tentatively TRBD2 (6 bases). V lost 5 bases and J lost 4, with 10 bases in between. CDR3 length equals 13 residues. Germline V gene data show CDR1 as LNHDA and CDR2 as SQIVND (reference sequence). In DNA form, the CDR3 reads TGTGCCAGTAGTCTCCGGGACTCAGATACGCAGTATTTT. It translates to CASSLRDSDTQYF.

The J gene is TRBJ2-5, the V gene TRBV5-1; 9 positions match TRBD1. Germline V CDR1 and CDR2: SGHRS, YFSETQ. V shed 4 bases, J shed 3 bases, and the junction held 1 base outside the gene matches. The CDR3 contains 13 residues. The CDR3 reads CASSRTGEETQYF. As DNA, the CDR3 is TGCGCCAGCAGCCGGACAGGGGAAGAGACCCAGTACTTC.

This sequence joins TRBV9 and TRBJ1-1; D gene unclear. Germline values: CDR1 SGDLS, CDR2 YYNGEE. V was pared by 0 bases and J by 4 bases, with 10 bases between. This CDR3 contains 14 residues. CDR3 protein: CASSVGYAGTEAFF. Here the CDR3 DNA reads TGTGCCAGCAGCGTAGGCTATGCGGGCACTGAAGCTTTCTTT. The full variable domain, rest sourced from reference TRBV9 and TRBJ1-1, is DSGVTQTPKHLITATGQRVTLRCSPRSGDLSVYWYQQSLDQGLQFLIQYYNGEERAKGNILERFSAQQFPDLHSELNLSSLELGDSALYFCASSVGYAGTEAFFGQGTRLTVV.

The V gene is TRBV28, the J gene TRBJ2-6; no firm D call. The V gene's germline CDR1 is MDHEN and CDR2 SYDVKM. V was trimmed by 4 bases and J by 11 bases, leaving 6 bases between them. CDR3 length: 11 residues. The CDR3: CASSSRDVLTF. CDR3 nucleotide sequence: TGTGCCAGCAGTTCCCGCGACGTCCTGACTTTC.

This rearrangement joins TRBV7-3 to TRBJ2-3, with 9 bases identical to TRBD2. Germline V gene lookup returns CDR1 SGHTA and CDR2 FQGTGA. V shed 4 bases and J 2 bases; nucleotides not matched to a gene: 1. This CDR3 has 14 residues. For the CDR3, the DNA is TGTGCCAGCAGCTCGGGACTAGCCACAGATACGCAGTATTTT. Protein sequence: CASSSGLATDTQYF. Looking up the rest from reference TRBV7-3 and TRBJ2-3 gives the full variable domain: GAGVSQTPSNKVTEKGKYVELRCDPISGHTALYWYRQSLGQGPEFLIYFQGTGAADDSGLPNDRFFAVRPEGSVSTLKIQRTERGDSAVYLCASSSGLATDTQYFGPGTRLTVL.

J is TRBJ1-2 and V is TRBV15, with D possibly TRBD1 on 6 matching bases. Per germline, CDR1 LNHNV and CDR2 YYDKDF (reference sequence). The V end lost 8 bases, the J end lost 2 bases, and 15 bases lay between the germline ends. The CDR3 is made up of 14 amino acids. The CDR3 DNA is TGTGCCACCCGACCCGAAGGGGGAAACTATGGCTACACCTTC. Translated, it gives CATRPEGGNYGYTF.

This clone has just a few counts. V usage is TRBV9 and J usage is TRBJ2-3; weak D call: TRBD1 (5 bases). CDR1 and CDR2 (germline): SGDLS, YYNGEE. V dropped 3 bases and J dropped 3 bases, with 5 bases sitting between them. The CDR3 has 12 amino acids. CDR3 DNA sequence: TGTGCCAGCAGCGGACAGACAGATACGCAGTATTTT. Translation gives CASSGQTDTQYF.

This chain links TRBV5-8 with TRBJ2-7; 8 bases line up with TRBD2. CDR3 size: 14 residues. Germline lookup yields CDR1 SGHTS and CDR2 YDEGEE. Germline trimming cut 6 bases from V and 4 bases from J; bases unmatched to any gene: 9. CDR3 sequence: CASTPGLEIYEQYF. CDR3 nucleotide sequence: TGTGCCAGCACTCCGGGACTAGAGATTTACGAGCAGTACTTC.

This clone was detected a few times. This chain joins TRBV28 and TRBJ1-5; perhaps TRBD1 as D (6 bases). Germline V gene lookup returns CDR1 MDHEN and CDR2 SYDVKM. The V gene lost 5 bases and the J gene lost 3 bases, with 8 bases spanning the gap. The CDR3 covers 13 residues. CDR3 nucleotides: TGTGCCAGCAGTGGACAGCCCAATCAGCCCCAGCATTTT. Translation: CASSGQPNQPQHF.

The chain links TRBV9 to TRBJ1-3; D call uncertain. Between the trimmed V and J ends, which lost 6 bases and 0 bases, there was a span of 10 bases. Looked up from germline, CDR1 is SGDLS and CDR2 is YYNGEE. The CDR3 extends over 14 amino acids. In DNA, the CDR3 is TGTGCCAGCACACTTCTACCCTCTGGAAACACCATATATTTT. Translated, it gives CASTLLPSGNTIYF.

V and J are TRBV2 and TRBJ2-7; TRBD2 aligns across 9 bases. Losses at the gene ends were 10 bases for V and 3 bases for J; bases not matched to a gene: 7. The CDR3 runs to 13 residues. The germline gives CDR1 SNHLY, CDR2 FYNNEI. The CDR3 reads CAIRTSEDYEQYF. The CDR3 bases are TGTGCCATCCGGACTAGCGAGGACTACGAGCAGTACTTC.

The chain couples TRBV10-1 to TRBJ2-1, with 8 bases fitting TRBD2. The CDR3 covers 16 residues. Per the germline V gene, CDR1 is WNHNN and CDR2 is SYGVQD (reference sequence). Trimming took 1 base from V and 5 from J; bases not matched to a gene: 7. CDR3 sequence: CASSEYGGRTHNEQFF. The CDR3 DNA reads TGCGCCAGCAGTGAGTACGGCGGGAGGACCCACAATGAGCAGTTCTTC.

V and J are TRBV28 and TRBJ2-5; perhaps TRBD1 as D (5 bases). V dropped 8 bases and J dropped 5 bases, with 21 bases sitting between them. Germline loops: CDR1 MDHEN, CDR2 SYDVKM. The CDR3 runs to 15 residues. The CDR3, as DNA: TGTGCCAGCCATTTAAGGTGGCAGGGTAAGGAGACCCAGTACTTC. Translated: CASHLRWQGKETQYF.

This chain joins TRBV19 and TRBJ2-7, with D maybe TRBD2 (5 bases). The ends were cut back, 3 bases at V and 0 bases at J, with 21 bases in the middle. The length of the CDR3 is 18 residues. The germline V gene has CDR1 LNHDA and CDR2 SQIVND (reference sequence). This chain's CDR3 is CASSISLAGAYFSYEQYF. Written as DNA, the CDR3 is TGTGCCAGTAGTATCTCCCTTGCGGGCGCGTATTTCTCCTACGAGCAGTACTTC.

The chain recombines TRBV24-1 with TRBJ2-7; 7 bases agree with TRBD2. V trimming: 5 bases; J trimming: 6 bases; junction bases outside the gene matches: 6. This CDR3 has 13 residues. Germline assignment: CDR1 KGHDR and CDR2 SFDVKD. CDR3 sequence: CATSGWERGEQYF. CDR3 in DNA: TGTGCCACCAGTGGATGGGAGCGGGGCGAGCAGTACTTC.